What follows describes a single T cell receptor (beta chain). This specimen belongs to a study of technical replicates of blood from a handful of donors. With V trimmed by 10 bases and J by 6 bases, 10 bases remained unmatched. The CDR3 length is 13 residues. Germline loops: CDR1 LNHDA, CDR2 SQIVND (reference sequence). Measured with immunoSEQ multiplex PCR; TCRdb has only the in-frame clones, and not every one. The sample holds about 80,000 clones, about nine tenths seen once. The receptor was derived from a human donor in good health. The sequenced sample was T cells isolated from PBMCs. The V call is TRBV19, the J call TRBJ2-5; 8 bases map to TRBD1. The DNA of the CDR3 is TGTGCCACCAGGACAGGGAAGGCTAAGACCCAGTACTTC. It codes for CATRTGKAKTQYF.